This record looks at one T cell receptor beta chain sequence and its context. Its antigen is unidentified. V was clipped by 2 bases and J by 6 bases; unmatched bases: 6. Germline V gene sequence: CDR1 MDHEN, CDR2 SYDVKM. The CDR3 consists of 15 residues. The primer mix had 60 Vbeta and 13 Jbeta primers. In the study's own analysis: Later, roughly 77 million unique TCR beta chains were counted in an analysis, and some 10 million of them were shared. Clones were read by immunoSEQ multiplex PCR, and TCRdb kept only the in-frame ones, dropping some. V and J calls and clone size are those listed in that table; D and trimming were worked out from the DNA. The sample yields under 140,000 clones, about three quarters seen once. The record originates from a study of cytomegalovirus exposure and HLA in healthy donors. Findings of the study overall: Reportedly, cytomegalovirus status was diagnosed with high sensitivity and specificity.

Samples came from healthy bone marrow donors. Sequenced sample: PBMCs. The chain couples TRBV28 to TRBJ1-5, with 8 bases lining up with TRBD1. The receptor's source is a woman in her twenties or thirties in good health and CMV-seronegative. The DNA for the CDR3 is TGTGCCAGCAGTTTACTACAGGGGGGGCGTCAGCCCCAGCATTTT. It specifies CASSLLQGGRQPQHF.